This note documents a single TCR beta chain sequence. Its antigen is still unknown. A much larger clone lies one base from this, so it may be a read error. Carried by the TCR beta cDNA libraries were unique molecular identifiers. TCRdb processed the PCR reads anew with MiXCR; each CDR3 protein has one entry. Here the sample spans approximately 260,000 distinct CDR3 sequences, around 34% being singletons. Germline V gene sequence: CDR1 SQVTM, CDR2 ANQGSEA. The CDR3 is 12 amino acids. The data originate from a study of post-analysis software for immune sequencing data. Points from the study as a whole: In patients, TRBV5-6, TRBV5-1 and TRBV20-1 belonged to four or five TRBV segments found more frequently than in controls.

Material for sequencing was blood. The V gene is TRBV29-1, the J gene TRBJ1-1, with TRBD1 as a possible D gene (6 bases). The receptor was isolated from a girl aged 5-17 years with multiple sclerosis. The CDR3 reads CGVRGGRPEAFF. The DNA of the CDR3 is TGCGGCGTTCGAGGGGGGCGGCCTGAAGCTTTCTTT.